The 24 T cell receptor beta chains below come from one sample, sequenced in a study of blood T cell repertoires in COVID-19. Measured with immunoSEQ multiplex PCR; TCRdb has only the in-frame clones, and not every one. The profile shows tens of thousands of clones, about four fifths of them singletons. Sample: peripheral blood. The receptors shown here come from a human donor in a cohort sampled during active COVID-19.

The gene calls are TRBV19 and TRBJ1-5; D gene uncertain. CDR1 LNHDA and CDR2 SQIVND come from the germline V gene (reference sequence). The germline V and J ends were trimmed by 3 bases and 0 bases, with 9 bases remaining between them. This CDR3 has 15 amino acids. The CDR3 region has the DNA TGTGCCAGTAGTATTATTTTATTTAGCAATCAGCCCCAGCATTTT. Translated, it gives CASSIILFSNQPQHF.

In this sample, this clone turned up many times. This rearrangement joins TRBV10-2 to TRBJ1-1; TRBD1 aligns across 7 bases. The CDR3 is 14 residues long. The germline gives CDR1 WSHSY, CDR2 SAAADI. J gave up 1 base and V 7 bases, and 6 bases lay outside the gene matches. The CDR3 nucleotides are TGCGCCAGCACCTCGGACAGGCGGAACACTGAAGCTTTCTTT. It encodes CASTSDRRNTEAFF.

CDR3 in DNA: TGTGCCAGCGAGCCTCTAAGCTCCTACAATGAGCAGTTCTTC. Translating it yields CASEPLSSYNEQFF. The V gene is TRBV14, the J gene TRBJ2-1; no clear D. CDR1 SGHDN and CDR2 FVKESK come from the germline V gene. The length of the CDR3 is 14 residues. V lost 8 bases and J lost 0, with 11 bases in between. The variable domain in full, with the rest retrieved from reference TRBV14 and TRBJ2-1, is EAGVTQFPSHSVIEKGQTVTLRCDPISGHDNLYWYRRVMGKEIKFLLHFVKESKQDESGMPNNRFLAERTGGTYSTLKVQPAELEDSGVYFCASEPLSSYNEQFFGPGTRLTVL.

The rearrangement joins TRBV27 to TRBJ1-1; weak D call: TRBD1 (5 bases). Germline values: CDR1 MNHEY, CDR2 SMNVEV (reference sequence). Trimming removed 6 bases from V and 3 bases from J, with 14 bases in between. The length of the CDR3 is 14 residues. The CDR3 protein is CASSRPGGYTEAFF. DNA for the CDR3: TGTGCCAGCAGCAGGCCGGGGGGTTACACTGAAGCTTTCTTT.

The V call is TRBV18, the J call TRBJ1-5; D is perhaps TRBD1 (5 bases). Germline CDR1 is KGHSH and CDR2 is LQKENI. Trimming pared 0 bases from V and 6 bases from J, leaving 6 bases between. CDR3 length equals 13 residues. The CDR3 reads CASSPPGGQPQHF. The CDR3 DNA follows: TGTGCCAGCTCACCACCGGGGGGTCAGCCCCAGCATTTT.

The chain has TRBV5-1 and TRBJ2-5; no clear D. CDR1 and CDR2 (germline): SGHRS, YFSETQ. CDR3 length: 11 amino acids. Trimming cost V 3 bases and J 2 bases, with 2 bases left between them. CDR3 sequence reads: CASSSQETQYF. In nucleotides, the CDR3 is TGCGCCAGCAGCTCACAAGAGACCCAGTACTTC.

This clone was detected only a few times. The V and J genes are TRBV7-9 and TRBJ2-3; TRBD1 matches at 8 bases. Trimming removed 5 bases from V and 5 bases from J; junction bases left unmatched: 6. The CDR3 has 14 amino acids. The germline V gene encodes CDR1 SEHNR and CDR2 FQNEAQ (reference sequence). CDR3 sequence (DNA): TGTGCCAGCAGCCGTCAAACAGGGGGAGATACGCAGTATTTT. This translates into CASSRQTGGDTQYF.

The chain carries TRBV4-2 and TRBJ1-5, with 8 positions matching TRBD1. From germline, CDR1 is LGHNA and CDR2 YNFKEQ. This CDR3 region has 16 residues. The V and J ends lost 1 base and 5 bases, in that order; junction bases with no gene match: 7. The CDR3: CASSQVFLDRDQPQHF. The CDR3 nucleotides are TGTGCCAGCAGCCAAGTTTTTCTGGACAGGGATCAGCCCCAGCATTTT.

The rearrangement joins TRBV6-5 to TRBJ2-7; 13 bases fit TRBD2. V lost 5 bases and J lost 2; bases outside the gene matches: 3. Germline values: CDR1 MNHEY, CDR2 SVGAGI. This CDR3 has 15 amino acids. CDR3 nucleotide sequence: TGTGCCAGCAGTCGACTAGCGGGGGGAACCTACGAGCAGTACTTC. It specifies CASSRLAGGTYEQYF.

The chain carries TRBV3-1 (or the pseudogene TRBV3-2) and TRBJ2-1; 11 bases match TRBD2. V was clipped by 6 bases and J by 8 bases; unmatched bases: 12. CDR1 is LGHDT and CDR2 is YNNKEL in the germline V gene (reference sequence). The CDR3 extends over 16 amino acids. Here the CDR3 reads CASSYSGGAVIYEQFF. CDR3 in DNA: TGTGCCAGCAGTTATAGCGGGGGGGCTGTTATCTATGAGCAGTTCTTC.

The chain employs TRBV14 and TRBJ2-3; a weak D match, TRBD2 (5 bases). CDR1 SGHDN and CDR2 FVKESK come from the germline V gene. The CDR3 runs 16 residues. V lost 0 bases and J lost 6, with 16 bases in between. The CDR3 nucleotides are TGTGCCAGCAGCCAAGATTCACTAGTAGCTGGCGATACGCAGTATTTT. It is translated as CASSQDSLVAGDTQYF. Complete variable domain (other parts from reference TRBV14 and TRBJ2-3): EAGVTQFPSHSVIEKGQTVTLRCDPISGHDNLYWYRRVMGKEIKFLLHFVKESKQDESGMPNNRFLAERTGGTYSTLKVQPAELEDSGVYFCASSQDSLVAGDTQYFGPGTRLTVL.

V and J are TRBV3-1 (or the pseudogene TRBV3-2) and TRBJ2-1; 9 bases align to TRBD1. Germline-derived CDR1 and CDR2 are LGHDT and YNNKEL (reference sequence). The CDR3 contains 15 residues. Trimming removed 0 bases from V and 6 bases from J; junction bases left unmatched: 3. The CDR3, as DNA: TGTGCCAGCAGCCAAGAGGGGACAGGGACCAATGAGCAGTTCTTC. Translating it yields CASSQEGTGTNEQFF.

The gene calls are TRBV7-6 and TRBJ2-2, with 9 bases aligning to TRBD1. The ends lost 4 bases at V and 6 bases at J; junction bases unmatched: 6. The CDR3 loop spans 15 amino acids. Germline V gene data show CDR1 as SGHVS and CDR2 as FNYEAQ. CDR3 residues: CASSWGTGRAGELFF. The CDR3 DNA reads as TGTGCCAGCAGCTGGGGGACAGGGAGAGCCGGGGAGCTGTTTTTT. The full variable domain, its missing parts supplied by reference TRBV7-6 and TRBJ2-2, is GAGVSQSPRYKVTKRGQDVALRCDPISGHVSLYWYRQALGQGPEFLTYFNYEAQQDKSGLPNDRFSAERPEGSISTLTIQRTEQRDSAMYRCASSWGTGRAGELFFGEGSRLTVL.

The CDR3 loop is CASSLVVGPETQYF. CDR3 nucleotide sequence: TGTGCCAGCAGCTTAGTAGTGGGGCCGGAGACCCAGTACTTC. The V gene is TRBV7-9, the J gene TRBJ2-5; D possibly corresponds to TRBD1 (5 bases). CDR1 is SEHNR, CDR2 FQNEAQ, per germline (reference sequence). This CDR3 comprises 14 residues. The V gene lost 1 base and the J gene lost 5 bases, with 11 bases spanning the gap.

The V call is TRBV2, the J call TRBJ2-1, with TRBD1 identical over 7 bases. The V segment lost 11 bases and the J segment 2 bases; nucleotides outside the gene matches: 9. Germline CDR1 SNHLY, CDR2 FYNNEI. The CDR3 length is 14 residues. CDR3 residues: CASYQGVAYNEQFF. DNA for the CDR3: TGTGCCTCCTACCAGGGGGTGGCCTACAATGAGCAGTTCTTC.

The genes are TRBV7-6 and TRBJ2-5; perhaps TRBD1 as D (6 bases). Per the germline V gene, CDR1 is SGHVS and CDR2 is FNYEAQ. CDR3 length: 15 residues. V was pared by 7 bases and J by 2 bases, with 17 bases between. DNA of the CDR3: TGTGCCAGCACCCCTCTCCCCACAGGGCAAGAGACCCAGTACTTC. This translates into CASTPLPTGQETQYF.

The rearrangement uses TRBV4-1 and TRBJ1-1; D possibly corresponds to TRBD1 (6 bases). The germline V and J ends were trimmed by 4 bases and 1 base, with 16 bases remaining between them. Germline CDR1 reads MGHRA; CDR2 reads YSYEKL. There are 16 residues in the CDR3. The CDR3 spells CASSRGPSGGNTEAFF. CDR3 DNA: TGCGCCAGCAGCCGGGGGCCGAGCGGAGGGAACACTGAAGCTTTCTTT.

The sample holds one count of this clone. The V and J genes are TRBV4-2 and TRBJ2-7; perhaps TRBD2 as D (6 bases). The CDR3 contains 16 residues. CDR1 is LGHNA, CDR2 YNFKEQ, per germline. V was shortened by 1 base and J by 2 bases, with 15 bases between the two germline ends. CDR3 sequence: CASSQVQNGGPYEQYF. CDR3 DNA sequence: TGTGCCAGCAGCCAAGTTCAGAACGGGGGACCCTACGAGCAGTACTTC.

V gene TRBV21-1 combines with J gene TRBJ2-3; the table assigns TRBD2, which was not confirmed against the DNA. TRBV21-1 is reported as a pseudogene. This CDR3 has 17 amino acids. CDR3 sequence reads: CASRPIAGTHVQDTQYF. CDR3 DNA: TGTGCCAGCAGGCCCATAGCGGGGACGCACGTTCAAGATACGCAGTATTTT.

The chain uses TRBV6-1 and TRBJ2-3, with a weak D call TRBD1 (6 bases). CDR1 and CDR2 from the germline V gene are MNHNS and SASEGT. The CDR3 extends over 16 amino acids. V gave up 4 bases and J gave up 4 bases, with 18 bases separating them. The CDR3 nucleotides are TGTGCCAGCAGTGCCCTCCGGCCCCACAGGGCAGATACGCAGTATTTT. This sequence encodes CASSALRPHRADTQYF.

The rearrangement uses TRBV5-4 and TRBJ1-4, with TRBD1 matching 8 bases. Germline values: CDR1 SGHNT, CDR2 YYREEE (reference sequence). This CDR3 is built from 15 residues. The V segment lost 3 bases and the J segment 6 bases; nucleotides outside the gene matches: 7. The DNA for the CDR3 is TGTGCCAGCAGCTCCTCAGGGGGCGAATATGAAAAACTGTTTTTT. The encoded protein is CASSSSGGEYEKLFF.

V gene TRBV15 combines with J gene TRBJ1-1; weak D call: TRBD1 (6 bases). Germline V lookup: CDR1 LNHNV, CDR2 YYDKDF (reference sequence). This CDR3 has 16 residues. V lost 5 bases and J 4 bases, leaving 20 bases between the germline ends. The CDR3: CATSRRGRGQGTEAFF. DNA of the CDR3: TGTGCCACCAGCCGTCGGGGGCGGGGGCAGGGCACTGAAGCTTTCTTT.

The chain employs TRBV5-1 and TRBJ1-1; D possibly corresponds to TRBD1 (5 bases). V dropped 2 bases and J dropped 7 bases, with 9 bases sitting between them. This CDR3 region has 12 residues. Germline V gene data show CDR1 as SGHRS and CDR2 as YFSETQ. CDR3 region: CASSFGGDEAFF. The CDR3 coding sequence is TGCGCCAGCAGCTTTGGAGGGGATGAAGCTTTCTTT.

CDR3 in DNA: TGCGCCAGCAGCTCGACAGTATCAGCGGCCAAAAACATTCAGTACTTC. The encoded protein is CASSSTVSAAKNIQYF. The V call is TRBV5-1, the J call TRBJ2-4; D perhaps matches TRBD1 (5 bases). The germline gives CDR1 SGHRS, CDR2 YFSETQ. The CDR3 loop spans 16 amino acids. Deletions cut 3 bases from V and 1 base from J, with 14 bases between.